This T cell receptor beta chain came from a study of blood T cell repertoires in COVID-19. Trimming left V 2 bases short and J 12 bases short, with 17 bases between. Germline-derived CDR1 and CDR2 are GTSNPN and SVGIG (reference sequence). The CDR3 length is 12 residues. The table came from immunoSEQ multiplex PCR; TCRdb's copy has only in-frame clones and leaves some out. The data contain about 270,000 clones, approximately 89% of them singletons. The chain carries TRBV30 and TRBJ2-7; D gene ambiguous. What was sequenced was peripheral blood. This TCR came from a man between 35 and 55 years old who had recovered from COVID-19. In DNA, the CDR3 is TGTGCCTGGAGTACCGTTCGGTACCCTCCGTACTTC. It encodes CAWSTVRYPPYF. Full variable domain (rest looked up from reference TRBV30 and TRBJ2-7): SQTIHQWPATLVQPVGSPLSLECTVEGTSNPNLYWYRQAAGRGLQLLFYSVGIGQISSEVPQNLSASRPQDRQFILSSKKLLLSDSGFYLCAWSTVRYPPYFGPGTRLTVT.